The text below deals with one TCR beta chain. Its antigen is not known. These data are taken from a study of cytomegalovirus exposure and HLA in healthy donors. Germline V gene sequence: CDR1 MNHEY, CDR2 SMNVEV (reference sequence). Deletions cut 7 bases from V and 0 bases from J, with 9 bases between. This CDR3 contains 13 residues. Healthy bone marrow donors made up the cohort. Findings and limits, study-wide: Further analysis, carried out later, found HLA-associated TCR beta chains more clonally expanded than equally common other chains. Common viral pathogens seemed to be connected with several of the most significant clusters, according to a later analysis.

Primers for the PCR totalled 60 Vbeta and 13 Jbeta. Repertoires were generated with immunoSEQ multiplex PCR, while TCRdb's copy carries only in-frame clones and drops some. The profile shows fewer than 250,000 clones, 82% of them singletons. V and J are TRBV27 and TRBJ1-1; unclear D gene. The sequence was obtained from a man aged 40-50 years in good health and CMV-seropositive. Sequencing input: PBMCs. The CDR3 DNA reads TGTGCCAGCACGGCGGGAATGAACACTGAAGCTTTCTTT. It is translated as CASTAGMNTEAFF.